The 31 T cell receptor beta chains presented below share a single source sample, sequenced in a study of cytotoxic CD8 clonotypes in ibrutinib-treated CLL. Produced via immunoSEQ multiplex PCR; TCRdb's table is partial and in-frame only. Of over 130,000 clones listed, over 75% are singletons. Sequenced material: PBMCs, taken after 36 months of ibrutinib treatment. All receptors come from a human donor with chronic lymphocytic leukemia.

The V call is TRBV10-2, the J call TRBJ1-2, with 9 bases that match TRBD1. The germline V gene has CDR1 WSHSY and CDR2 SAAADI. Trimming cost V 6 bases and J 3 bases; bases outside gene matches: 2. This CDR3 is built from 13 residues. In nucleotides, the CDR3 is TGCGCCAGCAGCCGACAGGGGGACTATGGCTACACCTTC. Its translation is CASSRQGDYGYTF.

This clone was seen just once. This CDR3 reads CASSIRGGLQVEEQFF. The CDR3 DNA sequence: TGTGCCAGTAGTATAAGGGGGGGACTGCAGGTCGAGGAGCAGTTCTTC. The rearrangement links TRBV19 to TRBJ2-1; TRBD2 might be the D (7 bases). This CDR3 has 16 amino acids. CDR1 and CDR2 (germline): LNHDA, SQIVND (reference sequence). Deletions cut 2 bases from V and 10 bases from J, with 21 bases between.

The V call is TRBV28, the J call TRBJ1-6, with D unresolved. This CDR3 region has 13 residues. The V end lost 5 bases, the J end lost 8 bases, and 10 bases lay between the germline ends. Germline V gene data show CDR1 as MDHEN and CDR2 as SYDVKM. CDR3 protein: CASSDMGDSPLHF. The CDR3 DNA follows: TGTGCCAGCAGTGACATGGGTGATTCACCCCTCCACTTT.

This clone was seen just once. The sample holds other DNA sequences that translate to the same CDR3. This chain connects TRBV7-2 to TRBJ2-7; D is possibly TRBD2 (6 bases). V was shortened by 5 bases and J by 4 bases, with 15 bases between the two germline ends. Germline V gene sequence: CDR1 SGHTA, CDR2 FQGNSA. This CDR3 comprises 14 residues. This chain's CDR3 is CASSTREGPYEQYF. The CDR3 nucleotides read TGTGCCAGCAGCACGCGGGAAGGCCCTTACGAGCAGTACTTC. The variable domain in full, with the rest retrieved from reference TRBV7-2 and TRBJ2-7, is GAGVSQSPSNKVTEKGKDVELRCDPISGHTALYWYRQSLGQGLEFLIYFQGNSAPDKSGLPSDRFSAERTGGSVSTLTIQRTQQEDSAVYLCASSTREGPYEQYFGPGTRLTVT.

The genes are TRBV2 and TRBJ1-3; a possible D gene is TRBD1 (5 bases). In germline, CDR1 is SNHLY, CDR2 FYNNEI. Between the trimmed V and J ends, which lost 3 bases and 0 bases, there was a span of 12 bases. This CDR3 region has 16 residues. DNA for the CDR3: TGTGCCAGCAGTGATACCAGGGCGAGCTCTGGAAACACCATATATTTT. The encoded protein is CASSDTRASSGNTIYF.

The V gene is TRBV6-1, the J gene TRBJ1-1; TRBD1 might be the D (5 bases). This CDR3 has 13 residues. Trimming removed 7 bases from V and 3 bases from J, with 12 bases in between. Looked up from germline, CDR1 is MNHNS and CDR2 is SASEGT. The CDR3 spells CASTRTGYTEAFF. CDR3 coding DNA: TGTGCCAGCACACGAACAGGATACACTGAAGCTTTCTTT.

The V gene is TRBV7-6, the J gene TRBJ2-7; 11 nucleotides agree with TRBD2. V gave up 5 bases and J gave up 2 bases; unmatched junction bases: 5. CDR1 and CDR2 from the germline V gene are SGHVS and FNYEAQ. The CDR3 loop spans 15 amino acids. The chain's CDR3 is CASSKTSGRAYEQYF. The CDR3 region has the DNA TGTGCCAGCAGCAAAACTAGCGGGAGAGCCTACGAGCAGTACTTC.

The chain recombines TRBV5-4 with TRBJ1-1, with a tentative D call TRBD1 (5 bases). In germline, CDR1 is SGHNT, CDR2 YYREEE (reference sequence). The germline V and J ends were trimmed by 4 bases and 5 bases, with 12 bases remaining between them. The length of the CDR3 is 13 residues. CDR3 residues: CASSQGLVTEAFF. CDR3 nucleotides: TGTGCCAGCAGCCAGGGTCTTGTTACTGAAGCTTTCTTT.

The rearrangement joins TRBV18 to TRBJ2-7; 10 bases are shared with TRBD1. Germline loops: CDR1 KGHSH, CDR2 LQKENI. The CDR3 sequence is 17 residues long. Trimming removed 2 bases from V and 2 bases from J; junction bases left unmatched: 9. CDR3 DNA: TGTGCCAGCTCACCAGTTACGGGGACAGGGGTCCCCTACGAGCAGTACTTC. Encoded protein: CASSPVTGTGVPYEQYF.

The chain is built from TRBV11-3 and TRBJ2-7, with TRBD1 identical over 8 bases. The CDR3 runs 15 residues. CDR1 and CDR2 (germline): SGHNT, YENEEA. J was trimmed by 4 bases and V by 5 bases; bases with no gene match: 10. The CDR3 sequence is CASSKTGTGIYEQYF. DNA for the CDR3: TGTGCCAGCAGCAAAACCGGGACAGGAATTTACGAGCAGTACTTC.

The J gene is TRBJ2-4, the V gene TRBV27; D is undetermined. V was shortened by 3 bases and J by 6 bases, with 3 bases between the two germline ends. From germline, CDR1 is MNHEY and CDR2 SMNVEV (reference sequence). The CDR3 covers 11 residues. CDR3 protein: CASSLGNIQYF. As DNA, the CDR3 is TGTGCCAGCAGTTTGGGAAACATTCAGTACTTC.

The CDR3 DNA reads as TGTGCCAGCAGCTTTGTGCAGGCCTATGGCTACACCTTC. Amino acid sequence: CASSFVQAYGYTF. This chain connects TRBV5-8 to TRBJ1-2; D gene ambiguous. Germline assignment: CDR1 SGHTS and CDR2 YDEGEE. Trimming pared 2 bases from V and 4 bases from J, leaving 9 bases between. This CDR3 comprises 13 residues.

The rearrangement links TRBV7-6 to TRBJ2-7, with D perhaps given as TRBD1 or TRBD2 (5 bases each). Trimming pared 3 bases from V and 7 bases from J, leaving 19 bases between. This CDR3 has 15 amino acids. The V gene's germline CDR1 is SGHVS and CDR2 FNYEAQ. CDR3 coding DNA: TGTGCCAGCAGCTTTGTTTACGGGGCAAGTCAAGAGCAGTACTTC. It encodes CASSFVYGASQEQYF. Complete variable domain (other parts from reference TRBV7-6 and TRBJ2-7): GAGVSQSPRYKVTKRGQDVALRCDPISGHVSLYWYRQALGQGPEFLTYFNYEAQQDKSGLPNDRFSAERPEGSISTLTIQRTEQRDSAMYRCASSFVYGASQEQYFGPGTRLTVT.

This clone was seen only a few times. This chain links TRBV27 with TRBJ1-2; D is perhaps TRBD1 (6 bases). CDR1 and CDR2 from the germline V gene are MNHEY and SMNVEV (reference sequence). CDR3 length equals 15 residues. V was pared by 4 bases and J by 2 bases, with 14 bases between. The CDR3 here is CASSSYRVGNYGYTF. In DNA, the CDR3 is TGTGCCAGCAGTTCATACAGGGTTGGGAACTATGGCTACACCTTC.

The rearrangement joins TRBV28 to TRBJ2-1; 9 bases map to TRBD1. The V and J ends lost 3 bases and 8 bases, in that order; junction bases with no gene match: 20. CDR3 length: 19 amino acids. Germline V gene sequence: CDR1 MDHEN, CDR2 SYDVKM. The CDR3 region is CASSLSLTVRTGEFDEQFF. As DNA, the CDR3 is TGTGCCAGCAGTTTGTCATTAACGGTCAGGACAGGGGAGTTCGATGAGCAGTTCTTC.

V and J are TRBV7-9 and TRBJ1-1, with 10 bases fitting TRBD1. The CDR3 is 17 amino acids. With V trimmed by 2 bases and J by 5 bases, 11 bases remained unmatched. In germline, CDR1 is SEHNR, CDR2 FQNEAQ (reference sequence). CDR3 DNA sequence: TGTGCCAGCAGCTTAATCCGGATCACGGGACAGGGGACTGAAGCTTTCTTT. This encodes CASSLIRITGQGTEAFF.

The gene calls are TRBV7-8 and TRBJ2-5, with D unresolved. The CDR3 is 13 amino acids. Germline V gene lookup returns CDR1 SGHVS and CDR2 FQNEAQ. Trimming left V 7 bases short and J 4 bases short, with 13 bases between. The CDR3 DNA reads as TGTGCCAGCAACATCCCTCCCCGAGAGACCCAGTACTTC. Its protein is CASNIPPRETQYF.

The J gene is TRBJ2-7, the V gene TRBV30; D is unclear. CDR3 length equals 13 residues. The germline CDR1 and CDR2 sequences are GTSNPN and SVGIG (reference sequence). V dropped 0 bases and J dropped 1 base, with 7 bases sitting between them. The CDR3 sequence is CAWSVGRSYEQYF. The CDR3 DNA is TGTGCCTGGAGTGTTGGCAGATCCTACGAGCAGTACTTC.

This chain's CDR3 is CASSGTGNFNYGYTF. The CDR3 DNA reads TGTGCCAGCAGCGGGACAGGGAACTTTAACTATGGCTACACCTTC. The V call is TRBV9, the J call TRBJ1-2; 8 bases align to TRBD1. The CDR3 is 15 residues long. Germline values: CDR1 SGDLS, CDR2 YYNGEE. Trimming cost V 3 bases and J 1 base; bases outside gene matches: 5.

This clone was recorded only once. This CDR3 is CASSMGAGWGNQPQHF. CDR3 bases: TGTGCCAGTAGTATGGGGGCAGGTTGGGGCAATCAGCCCCAGCATTTT. This chain links TRBV19 with TRBJ1-5; tentative D call: TRBD1 (6 bases). The CDR3 has 16 amino acids. V lost 3 bases to trimming and J lost 2 bases, with 14 bases between them. The germline gives CDR1 LNHDA, CDR2 SQIVND (reference sequence).

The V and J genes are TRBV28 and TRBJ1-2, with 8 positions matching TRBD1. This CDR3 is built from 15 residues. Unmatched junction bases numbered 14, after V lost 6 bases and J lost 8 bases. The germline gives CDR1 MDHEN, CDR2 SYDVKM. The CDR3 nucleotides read TGTGCCAGCAGACAAACCGGACAGGGTTCAAGAGGCTACACCTTC. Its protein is CASRQTGQGSRGYTF.

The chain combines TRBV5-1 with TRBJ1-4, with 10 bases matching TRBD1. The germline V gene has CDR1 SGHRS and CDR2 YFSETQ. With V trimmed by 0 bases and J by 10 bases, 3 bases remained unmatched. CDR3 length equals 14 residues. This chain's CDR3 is CASSLEGQGRKLFF. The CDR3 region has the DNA TGCGCCAGCAGCTTGGAGGGACAGGGGAGAAAACTGTTTTTT. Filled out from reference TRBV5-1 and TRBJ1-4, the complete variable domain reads KAGVTQTPRYLIKTRGQQVTLSCSPISGHRSVSWYQQTPGQGLQFLFEYFSETQRNKGNFPGRFSGRQFSNSRSEMNVSTLELGDSALYLCASSLEGQGRKLFFGSGTQLSVL.

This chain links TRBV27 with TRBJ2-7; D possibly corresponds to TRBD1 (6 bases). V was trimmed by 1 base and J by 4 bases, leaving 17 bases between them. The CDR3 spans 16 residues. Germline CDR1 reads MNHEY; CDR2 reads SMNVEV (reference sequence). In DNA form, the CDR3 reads TGTGCCAGCAGTTTATTAGGTGGGGACACGCTATACGAGCAGTACTTC. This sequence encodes CASSLLGGDTLYEQYF.

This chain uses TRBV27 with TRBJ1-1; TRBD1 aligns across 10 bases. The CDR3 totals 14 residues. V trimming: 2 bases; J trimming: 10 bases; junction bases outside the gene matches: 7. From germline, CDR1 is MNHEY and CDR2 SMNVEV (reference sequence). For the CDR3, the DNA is TGTGCCAGCAGTTTACCCGGACAGGGGGACTTAGCTTTCTTT. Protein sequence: CASSLPGQGDLAFF.

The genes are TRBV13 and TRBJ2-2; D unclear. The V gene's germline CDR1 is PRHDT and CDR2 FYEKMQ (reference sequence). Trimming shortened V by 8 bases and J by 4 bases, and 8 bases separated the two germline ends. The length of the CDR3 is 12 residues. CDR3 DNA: TGTGCCAGCGGGATGGGCACCGGGGAGCTGTTTTTT. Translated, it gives CASGMGTGELFF. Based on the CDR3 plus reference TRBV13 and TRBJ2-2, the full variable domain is AAGVIQSPRHLIKEKRETATLKCYPIPRHDTVYWYQQGPGQDPQFLISFYEKMQSDKGSIPDRFSAQQFSDYHSELNMSSLELGDSALYFCASGMGTGELFFGEGSRLTVL.

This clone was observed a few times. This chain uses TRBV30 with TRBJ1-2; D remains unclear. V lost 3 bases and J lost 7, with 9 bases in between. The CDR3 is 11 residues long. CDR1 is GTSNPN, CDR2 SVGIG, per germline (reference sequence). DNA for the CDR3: TGTGCCTGGAGCGATTCCAGTGGCTACACCTTC. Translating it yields CAWSDSSGYTF.

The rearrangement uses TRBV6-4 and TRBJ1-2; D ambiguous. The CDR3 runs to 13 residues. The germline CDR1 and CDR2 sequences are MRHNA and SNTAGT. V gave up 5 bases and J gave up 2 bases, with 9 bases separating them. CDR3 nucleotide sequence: TGTGCCAGCAGTCGGGAGGTAAACTATGGCTACACCTTC. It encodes CASSREVNYGYTF.

CDR3 DNA: TGTGCCAGCAGCCGACTAGCATACCAAGAGACCCAGTACTTC. Its translation is CASSRLAYQETQYF. The chain has TRBV6-5 and TRBJ2-5, with 7 positions matching TRBD2. Trimming at V came to 6 bases and at J to 0 bases, leaving 4 bases not matched to a gene. There are 14 residues in the CDR3. The V gene's germline CDR1 is MNHEY and CDR2 SVGAGI.

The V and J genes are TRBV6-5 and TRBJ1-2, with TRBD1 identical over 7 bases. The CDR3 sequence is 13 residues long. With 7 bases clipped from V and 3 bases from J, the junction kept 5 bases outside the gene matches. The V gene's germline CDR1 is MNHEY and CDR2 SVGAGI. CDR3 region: CASTGQVDYGYTF. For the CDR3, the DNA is TGTGCCAGCACCGGACAGGTTGACTATGGCTACACCTTC.

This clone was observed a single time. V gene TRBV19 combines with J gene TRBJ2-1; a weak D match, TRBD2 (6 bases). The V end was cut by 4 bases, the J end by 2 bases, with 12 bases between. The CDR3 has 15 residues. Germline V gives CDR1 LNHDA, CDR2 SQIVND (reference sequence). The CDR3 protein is CASSKGRDPYNEQFF. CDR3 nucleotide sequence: TGTGCCAGTAGTAAGGGGCGGGACCCCTACAATGAGCAGTTCTTC.

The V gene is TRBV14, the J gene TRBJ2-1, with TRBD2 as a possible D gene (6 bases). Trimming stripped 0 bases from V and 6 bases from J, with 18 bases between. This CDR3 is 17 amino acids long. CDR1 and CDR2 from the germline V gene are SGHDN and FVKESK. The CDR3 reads CASSQERWEARTNEQFF. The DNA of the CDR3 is TGTGCCAGCAGCCAAGAGCGGTGGGAGGCCCGAACCAATGAGCAGTTCTTC.